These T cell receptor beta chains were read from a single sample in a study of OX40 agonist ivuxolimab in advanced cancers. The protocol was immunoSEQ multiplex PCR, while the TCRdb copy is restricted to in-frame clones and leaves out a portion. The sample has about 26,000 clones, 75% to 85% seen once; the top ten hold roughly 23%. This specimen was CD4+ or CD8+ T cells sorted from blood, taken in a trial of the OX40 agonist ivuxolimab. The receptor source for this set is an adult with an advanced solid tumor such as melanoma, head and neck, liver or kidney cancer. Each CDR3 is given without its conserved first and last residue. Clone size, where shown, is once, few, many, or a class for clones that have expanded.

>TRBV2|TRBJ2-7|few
ASSGDYEQY
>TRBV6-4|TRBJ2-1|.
ASSDRDNEQF
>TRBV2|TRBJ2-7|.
ASTRTASGKAYEQY
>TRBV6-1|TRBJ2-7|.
ASSEATSSYEQY
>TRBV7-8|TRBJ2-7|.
ASTESDPYEQY
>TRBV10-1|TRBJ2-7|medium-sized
ASSEDSLAGVPYEQY
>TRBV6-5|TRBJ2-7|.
ASSKVRRAVLEQY
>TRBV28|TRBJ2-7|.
ASSPSWLQY
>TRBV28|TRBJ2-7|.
ASSWPLGRNEQY
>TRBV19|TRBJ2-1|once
ASSPGISGNNEQF
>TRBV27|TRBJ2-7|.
ASRFGPSYEQY
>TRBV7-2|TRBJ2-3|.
ASSPNLAGSTDTQY
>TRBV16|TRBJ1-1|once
ASSSLVGGTEAF
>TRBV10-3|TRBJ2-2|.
ATLVESGELF
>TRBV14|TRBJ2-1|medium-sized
ASSTSAYNEQF
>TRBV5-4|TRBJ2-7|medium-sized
ASSSGENEQY
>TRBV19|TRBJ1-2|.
ASIEAGLHNYGYT
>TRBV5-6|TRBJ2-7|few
ASSLGGGLEQY
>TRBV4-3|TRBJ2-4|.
ASSQDRFRIQY
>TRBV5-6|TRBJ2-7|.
ASSFPWSSSYEQY